This T cell receptor (beta chain) was obtained from a study of T-cell reconstitution after alpha-beta-depleted transplantation in children (dated by TCRdb to between 2015 and 2016). With regard to the full study: Using TCR repertoire profiling, the study quantitatively followed how T-cell immune reconstitution unfolded in children after TCRalphabeta/CD19-depleted allogeneic hematopoietic cell transplantation.

The CDR3 runs 13 amino acids, cysteine and phenylalanine included. Kept here is only the CDR3 DNA, which spans 39 bases and is read in frame from base 1. This clonotype occurred once. It lacks a known antigen. Just one base apart from a much larger clone, this may be a read error. The method was PCR. TCRdb lists the instrument as Illumina HiSeq 2500. To normalize quantification of the TCRbeta repertoire, the TCR libraries were built with molecular barcoding that relied on unique molecular identifiers. TCRdb reanalyzed the raw reads on its own, using fastp at Q25 for trimming and MiXCR for clone calling, and kept in-frame beta chains. Every entry covers one CDR3 protein and lists the most common genes and DNA from its rows. The sample table contains 200,000 to 250,000 distinct CDR3 sequences; only one count was recorded for approximately 9.5% of them. The ten largest clones take up approximately 6.6% of the sample.

Here the chain combines TRBV12-3 or TRBV12-4 and TRBJ1-2; the D gene is not confidently resolved. The TCR originated in a human donor who donated a stem cell graft to a child with acute lymphoblastic leukemia. The input for sequencing was PBMCs from the stem cell graft donor, taken from the stem cell graft. The CDR3 region: CGSSFTSNYGYTF. The sequenced DNA is TGTGGCAGCAGTTTCACCTCAAACTATGGCTACACCTTC.